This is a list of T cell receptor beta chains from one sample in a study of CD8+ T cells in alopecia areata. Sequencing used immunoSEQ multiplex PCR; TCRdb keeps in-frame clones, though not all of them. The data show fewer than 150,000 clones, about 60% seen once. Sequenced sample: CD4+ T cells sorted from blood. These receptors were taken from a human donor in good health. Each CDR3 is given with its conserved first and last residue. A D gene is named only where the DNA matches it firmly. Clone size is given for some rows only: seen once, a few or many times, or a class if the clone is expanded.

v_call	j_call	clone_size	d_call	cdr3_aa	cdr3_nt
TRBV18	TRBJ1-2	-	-	CASSREESLGGYTF	TGTGCCAGCTCGCGGGAGGAGTCCCTGGGTGGCTACACCTTC
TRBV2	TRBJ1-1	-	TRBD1	CASRATGGTEAFF	TGTGCCAGCAGGGCGACAGGGGGCACTGAAGCTTTCTTT
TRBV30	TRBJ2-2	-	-	CAWALGRLDTGELFF	TGTGCCTGGGCCCTAGGTAGGCTGGACACCGGGGAGCTGTTTTTT
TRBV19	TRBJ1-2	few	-	CASSPSGGGNYGYTF	TGTGCCAGTAGTCCCTCGGGAGGCGGGAACTATGGCTACACCTTC
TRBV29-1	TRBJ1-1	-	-	CSASVGQRVMNTEAFF	TGCAGCGCCTCGGTTGGACAGCGAGTAATGAACACTGAAGCTTTCTTT
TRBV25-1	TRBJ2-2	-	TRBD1	CASSVGDRGNGELFF	TGTGCCAGCAGTGTAGGGGACAGGGGCAACGGGGAGCTGTTTTTT
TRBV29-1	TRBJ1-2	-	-	CSGEKALYGYTF	TGCAGCGGCGAAAAGGCCCTCTATGGCTACACCTTC
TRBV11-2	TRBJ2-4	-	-	CASSPGLEAIQYF	TGTGCCAGCAGCCCGGGACTGGAAGCCATTCAGTACTTC
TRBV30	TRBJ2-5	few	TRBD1	CAWSGTKGGQGWHSKAEETQYF	TGTGCCTGGAGTGGGACCAAAGGCGGACAGGGGTGGCACTCCAAAGCTGAAGAGACCCAGTACTTC
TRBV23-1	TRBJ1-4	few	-	CADSPGQINEKLFF	TGCGCAGATTCCCCGGGGCAGATTAATGAAAAACTGTTTTTT
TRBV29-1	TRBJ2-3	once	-	CSAFLADTQYF	TGCAGCGCTTTCTTGGCAGATACGCAGTATTTT
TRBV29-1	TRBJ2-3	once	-	CSVDGAVGTDTQYF	TGCAGCGTTGATGGGGCTGTCGGCACAGATACGCAGTATTTT
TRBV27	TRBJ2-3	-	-	CASSSPGERTDTQYF	TGTGCCAGCAGTAGCCCCGGGGAGAGAACAGATACGCAGTATTTT
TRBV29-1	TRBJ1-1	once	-	CSVEGTGSEAFF	TGCAGCGTTGAAGGTACGGGGTCCGAGGCTTTCTTT
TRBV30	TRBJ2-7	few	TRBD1	CAWTGGSYEQYF	TGTGCCTGGACAGGGGGTTCCTACGAGCAGTACTTC
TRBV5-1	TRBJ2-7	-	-	CASSLDRQGLEQYF	TGCGCCAGCAGCTTGGACCGACAGGGACTGGAGCAGTACTTC
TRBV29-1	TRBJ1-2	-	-	CSVRTMRTNYGYTF	TGCAGCGTTCGGACGATGAGAACTAACTATGGCTACACCTTC
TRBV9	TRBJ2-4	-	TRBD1	CASSPRTGGGNIQYF	TGTGCCAGCAGCCCACGGACAGGGGGAGGAAACATTCAGTACTTC
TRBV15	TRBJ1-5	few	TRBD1	CATSRDQGASGQPQHF	TGTGCCACCAGCAGAGATCAGGGGGCATCAGGTCAGCCCCAGCATTTT
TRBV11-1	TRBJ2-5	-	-	CASSSEGETQYF	TGTGCCAGCAGCTCCGAGGGGGAGACCCAGTACTTC
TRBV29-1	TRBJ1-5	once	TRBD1	CSVAGQANQAQHF	TGCAGCGTTGCGGGACAGGCAAATCAGGCCCAGCATTTT
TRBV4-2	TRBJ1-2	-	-	CASSQAQRYNYGYTF	TGTGCCAGCAGCCAAGCGCAGCGGTATAACTATGGCTACACCTTC
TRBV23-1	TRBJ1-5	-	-	CASSRVYQPQHF	TGCGCCAGCAGTCGGGTATACCAGCCCCAGCATTTT
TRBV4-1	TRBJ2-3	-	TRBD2	CASSQKAGNTDTQYF	TGCGCCAGCAGCCAGAAAGCGGGGAACACAGATACGCAGTATTTT
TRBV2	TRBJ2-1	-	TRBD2	CASSYELAGNNEQFF	TGTGCCAGCAGTTATGAACTAGCGGGAAACAATGAGCAGTTCTTC
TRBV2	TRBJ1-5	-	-	CASSEGPKGNQPQHF	TGTGCCAGCAGTGAAGGACCTAAGGGCAATCAGCCCCAGCATTTT
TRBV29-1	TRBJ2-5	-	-	CSVGGSTQYF	TGCAGCGTTGGGGGGTCGACCCAGTACTTC
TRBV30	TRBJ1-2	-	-	CAWSNRIGYTF	TGTGCCTGGAGTAATAGGATCGGCTACACCTTC
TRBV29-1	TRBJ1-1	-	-	CSVERPLNTEAFF	TGCAGCGTTGAACGACCGTTGAACACTGAAGCTTTCTTT
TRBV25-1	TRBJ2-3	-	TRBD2	CASSVGGGTDTQYF	TGTGCCAGCAGTGTCGGCGGGGGGACAGATACGCAGTATTTT
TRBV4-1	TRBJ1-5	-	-	CASSRGHGDNQPQHF	TGCGCCAGCAGCCGCGGGCACGGGGACAATCAGCCCCAGCATTTT
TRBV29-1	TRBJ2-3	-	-	CSVVAGSTDTQYF	TGCAGCGTTGTGGCGGGAAGCACAGATACGCAGTATTTT
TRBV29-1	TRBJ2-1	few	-	CSVDLQGIDEQFF	TGCAGCGTTGACCTACAGGGCATTGATGAGCAGTTCTTC
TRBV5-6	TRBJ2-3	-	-	CASSLEVNTQYF	TGTGCCAGCAGCTTGGAAGTAAATACGCAGTATTTT
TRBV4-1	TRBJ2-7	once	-	CASSPGGRTWGEQYF	TGCGCCAGCAGCCCCGGGGGAAGGACATGGGGCGAGCAGTACTTC
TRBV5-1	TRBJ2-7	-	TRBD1	CASSRTGISYEQYF	TGCGCCAGCAGCAGGACAGGGATCTCCTACGAGCAGTACTTC
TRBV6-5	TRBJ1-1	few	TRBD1	CASSRPGTGGTEAFF	TGTGCCAGCAGTCGTCCCGGGACAGGGGGCACTGAAGCTTTCTTT
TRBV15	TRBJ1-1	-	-	CATSRDILNTEAFF	TGTGCCACCAGCAGGGACATTCTGAACACTGAAGCTTTCTTT
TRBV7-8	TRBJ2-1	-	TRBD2	CASSPWGSGGPYNEQFF	TGTGCCAGCAGCCCCTGGGGTAGCGGGGGCCCCTACAATGAGCAGTTCTTC
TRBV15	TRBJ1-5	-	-	CATSFNRENNQPQHF	TGTGCCACCAGTTTTAACAGGGAGAACAATCAGCCCCAGCATTTT
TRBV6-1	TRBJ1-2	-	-	CASSVTTEAYGYTF	TGTGCCAGCAGTGTAACGACAGAAGCCTATGGCTACACCTTC
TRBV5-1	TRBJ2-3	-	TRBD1	CASSWGQGSTDTQYF	TGCGCCAGCAGCTGGGGACAGGGCTCCACAGATACGCAGTATTTT
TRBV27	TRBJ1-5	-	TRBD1	CASSVQQGARYQPQHF	TGTGCCAGCAGTGTCCAACAGGGGGCTCGTTATCAGCCCCAGCATTTT
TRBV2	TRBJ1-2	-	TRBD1	CASTRTGGLNYGYTF	TGTGCCAGCACCCGGACAGGGGGCTTGAACTATGGCTACACCTTC
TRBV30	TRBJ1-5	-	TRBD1	CAWSGGGQVGNQPQHF	TGTGCCTGGAGCGGAGGGGGACAGGTTGGCAATCAGCCCCAGCATTTT